This T cell receptor beta chain is from a study of regulatory T cells in long-lasting Graves disease (dated by TCRdb to the early 2020s). Background for the entire study: Patients with newly diagnosed Graves' disease had been on antithyroid drugs for under 3 months. This study used TCR sequencing and RNA sequencing of peripheral blood to compare persistent Graves' disease patients against newly diagnosed Graves' disease patients. The study was conducted in China and was registered as a clinical trial. A total of roughly 35 samples underwent TCR sequencing: about 13 from persistent and some 20 from newly diagnosed Graves' disease patients.

As for this clonotype: It has no known antigen specificity. Base qualities are not provided; no much larger clone lies one nucleotide away.

CDR3 length: 14 amino acids, cysteine to phenylalanine. Of all the DNA, just the CDR3 is kept, 42 bases in frame from base 1. The germline V gene gives CDR1 as SGDLS and CDR2 as YYNGEE. Between the V and J ends, shortened by 0 bases and 1 base respectively, the junction contains 7 bases. To prepare the library, multiplex PCR was applied. Sequencing was performed on an Illumina HiSeq 4000. iRepertoire HTBI primers and Arm-PCR amplification of CDR3 regions were used to construct TCR beta libraries. PCR products were gel purified before sequencing. The source study handled its data this way. A total of roughly 58 TRBV and some 15 TRBJ segments were identified across samples and were used for gene usage analysis of CDR3 amino acid clonotypes. COPE and FqMerger were used to merge the filtered high-quality paired reads into contigs. Contigs were aligned with BLAST to IMGT TRBV, TRBD and TRBJ reference genes, and CDR3 was defined per IMGT. Any clonotype with a frequency above 0.1% was counted as a highly expanded clone. Shannon entropy was used to measure repertoire diversity, and the Gini coefficient was used to measure V-J evenness. Public clonotypes were defined as clonotypes shared by more than one individual. Through fastp at Q25 and MiXCR, TCRdb rebuilt clones from the public reads, retaining in-frame beta chains. Rows are combined by CDR3 protein, so each entry shows the most common genes and DNA. The V and J calls shown here were made by TCRdb, not taken from the authors' results. Present in this sample are 530,000 or so distinct CDR3 sequences, about 16% of which were seen just once. The ten biggest clones cover around 11% of the sample.

Summary of the overall study and its limitations: Preferential use of TRBV28, TRBJ1-2 and TRBJ2-5 was observed in persistent disease, whereas TRBV20-1 and TRBJ2-1 were favored in newly diagnosed disease. Sequencing and analysis were limited to the TCR beta chain. A larger number of public clonotypes was shared among persistent patients (more than 2,500) than among newly diagnosed patients (approximately 1,000). As a limitation, the authors acknowledged that the small sample size may reduce accuracy. The study examined only peripheral blood because the primary lesion, thyroid tissue, could not be accessed. Lower TCR Shannon entropy and fewer highly expanded clones were observed in persistent Graves' disease patients than in newly diagnosed patients, which suggested clonal expansion.

Per the publication, the time point label means: newly diagnosed GD, antithyroid drugs for less than 3 months. RNA was extracted from PBMCs in TRIzol for both TCR sequencing and RNA sequencing. Graves' disease was diagnosed according to American Thyroid Association guidelines. The patients came from an endocrinology department in Xi'an, China. Each patient gave 7 to 9.5 milliliters of peripheral blood, collected in an EDTA anticoagulant tube. Ficoll Paque Plus density gradient separation was used to isolate PBMCs, and no further T cell sorting was done. An Agilent 2100 Bioanalyzer and agarose gel were used to assess RNA quality, and a NanoDrop 2000 was used to measure RNA concentration. Another study also made use of these data, one on T cells in Graves' hyperthyroidism and ophthalmopathy. The second publication reports: Graves' hyperthyroidism was defined as stable when no progression to ophthalmopathy occurred over 18 months of follow-up. Hyperthyroidism patients were aged 18 to 65 years and newly diagnosed, with disease duration of less than 2 months. Exclusion was applied to patients with uncontrolled infections, other autoimmune diseases, pregnancy or lactation. Diagnoses were based on clinical symptoms, serum thyroxine and TRAb, thyroid ultrasound and orbital computed tomography. The TCR CDR3 was subjected to a first round of RT-PCR using the HTBI primer set and the Qiagen OneStep RT-PCR kit. Most expanded thyroid clonotypes (frequency above 0.001) were also detected in blood, a finding suggesting that blood repertoires may reflect thyroid immune responses. A model built on a 13 V-J signature distinguished ophthalmopathy from stable hyperthyroidism, reaching 85% to 90% sensitivity and approximately 81% specificity in cross-validation and 80%/75% in testing. In validation, the model predicted progression to ophthalmopathy with 60% to 71% sensitivity and less than 80% specificity, a median of approximately 6.5 months before onset. To identify distinguishing TCR V-J signatures, a discovery cohort of about 100 patients was used, comprising 43 with Graves' ophthalmopathy and 57 with stable Graves' hyperthyroidism. Prospective prediction of ophthalmopathy was tested in an independent validation cohort consisting of about 19 hyperthyroidism patients and over 15 patients who later progressed to ophthalmopathy. For training and testing, the 100 patients in the discovery cohort were randomly divided in a 7:3 ratio. Thyroid tissue and blood T-cell repertoires from six Graves' hyperthyroidism patients were also compared in the study. After sampling, hyperthyroidism patients received methimazole starting at 30 mg daily, and ophthalmopathy patients received high-dose intravenous methylprednisolone. Libraries were constructed in a second round of multiplex PCR, after which size selection and purification were carried out. Libraries were sequenced paired-end with 100 bp reads on an Illumina HiSeq2000. Raw data were processed with SOAPnuke, discarding reads with adapters, uncalled bases, mean Phred below 15, or no exact constant-primer or identifier match. High-quality paired reads were merged with COPE v1.2.5, and unique nucleotide sequences were defined as clonotypes. Clonotypes were aligned to IMGT TRBV, TRBD and TRBJ reference segments using MiTCR v1.1. The analysis included only V-J combinations with a frequency above 0.0001, which together covered around 99% of the repertoires. A TCS score was defined as the ratio between F50 (clonal expansion) and ExV (chaos), using BLOSUM62-based TCRdist between CDR3 peptides within each V-J. Welch's t-statistics and random forest reduced 500 to 550 V-J features to 13, which were used in a naive Bayes classifier (R e1071). No statistical method was used to fix the sample size in advance, and group allocation was not hidden from the investigators. The paper reports TCR Vbeta CDR3 sequencing of roughly 140 peripheral blood samples: approximately 41 ophthalmopathy, over 70 hyperthyroidism and approximately 17 progressor patients.

The sequence joins TRBV9 to TRBJ1-1; the D gene identity is not certain. The sample consisted of peripheral blood mononuclear cells (PBMCs), taken at new diagnosis, from a patient treated with antithyroid drugs. This TCR was sampled from a man aged 18 to 30 with Graves disease. Donor details come from another sample of the same person, matched by shared clones. The DNA sequence follows: TGTGCCAGCAGCGTAGGAGCCACGAACACTGAAGCTTTCTTT. Translated, it gives CASSVGATNTEAFF.